This T cell receptor (beta chain) was captured in a study of human T cells and chemical hapten exposure. Overall study context: Weekly scalp doses of diphenylcyclopropenone were given to patients during the approximately 23-week study. The study's findings and limits: Following DPC sensitization, TCRs present above 1 in 1000 frequency showed no change.

The table lists this clonotype with many counts. What it binds is unknown. After removal of 0 bases from V and 8 bases from J, the junction contained 18 bases not matched to a gene. Germline CDR1 reads LGHNA; CDR2 reads YSLEER. The CDR3 has 19 residues. Individual cDNA molecules in this library carried unique molecular identifiers. TCRdb processed the RACE reads anew with MiXCR; each CDR3 protein has one entry. The table lists 100,000 or so distinct CDR3 sequences, 8% to 13% of them singletons. Time point reported: patch test 2, 6 weeks after DPC sensitization. Treatment specified: therapeutic diphenylcyclopropenone sensitization with weekly scalp DPC.

The receptor's source is a man between 35 and 55 years old with alopecia areata. Some clones in this sample may be carry-over from other donors' samples. The genes are TRBV4-3 and TRBJ2-1; 8 bases match TRBD2. This material consisted of whole blood, taken in connection with sensitization to the hapten diphenylcyclopropenone (DPC). CDR3 DNA sequence: TGCGCCAGCAGCCAAGAAGGCCCCCGGGGCAGCGGGAGTTTCTATGAGCAGTTCTTC. Amino acids: CASSQEGPRGSGSFYEQFF.